These T cell receptor beta chains were read from a single sample in a study of blood T cells in healthy people across ages. TCRdb fed the 5' RACE reads into MiXCR, producing one record per CDR3 protein. Here the sample spans around 1.1 million distinct CDR3 sequences, around two fifths being singletons. Sequenced material: blood. These receptors were collected from a man aged 18-30 years in good health. Both conserved end residues are part of each CDR3. The D gene is left open where the match is weak. Rows may omit the clone size; those that give it use once, few, many or a size class.

v_gene,abundance,len,j_gene,d_gene,CDR3aa,CDR3nt
TRBV29-1,NA,12,TRBJ1-1,NA,CSVEGQRTEAFF,TGCAGCGTTGAAGGACAGAGAACTGAAGCTTTCTTT
TRBV9,few,15,TRBJ1-2,TRBD1,CASSALKKGARGYTF,TGTGCCAGCAGCGCCCTCAAAAAGGGGGCGCGGGGCTACACCTTC
TRBV9,NA,16,TRBJ2-1,NA,CASSVIDRPSYNEQFF,TGTGCCAGCAGCGTAATCGACAGGCCTTCCTACAATGAGCAGTTCTTC
TRBV20-1,NA,17,TRBJ2-1,TRBD1,CSARALNRDREGNEQFF,TGCAGTGCTAGAGCCTTAAACCGGGACAGGGAGGGAAATGAGCAGTTCTTC
TRBV29-1,NA,13,TRBJ2-1,NA,CSVGEGRHNEQFF,TGCAGCGTTGGTGAGGGGAGACACAATGAGCAGTTCTTC
TRBV2,NA,14,TRBJ2-7,NA,CASSVSRVVIEQYF,TGTGCCAGCAGTGTCAGTAGGGTGGTCATCGAGCAGTACTTC
TRBV9,NA,15,TRBJ2-7,NA,CASSVETDIYNEQYF,TGTGCCAGCAGCGTAGAGACGGATATTTACAATGAGCAGTACTTC
TRBV5-1,few,15,TRBJ2-5,NA,CASNKPGTVGETQYF,TGCGCCAGCAACAAACCGGGCACAGTGGGGGAGACCCAGTACTTC
TRBV10-3,few,13,TRBJ2-3,NA,CAISDQSTDTQYF,TGTGCCATCAGTGACCAAAGCACAGATACGCAGTATTTT
TRBV20-1,NA,13,TRBJ2-3,NA,CSAGGQSTDTQYF,TGCAGTGCCGGGGGGCAAAGCACAGATACGCAGTATTTT
TRBV5-1,NA,16,TRBJ1-1,NA,CASSLHTVGPNTEAFF,TGCGCCAGCAGCTTGCATACGGTCGGTCCGAACACTGAAGCTTTCTTT